This T cell receptor (beta chain) was retrieved from a study of neoadjuvant anti-PD-1 for oral cavity cancer. In the study overall: Most patients had three to four biweekly doses of 3 mg/kg nivolumab before resection.

Unmatched junction bases numbered 8, after V lost 4 bases and J lost 9 bases. The germline V gene has CDR1 SGDLS and CDR2 YYNGEE. The CDR3 has 14 residues. General study findings and limits: Only three patients per response group were TCR-analyzed; validation needed.

Concerning this clone: Its target is not known.

This sample's time point: after neoadjuvant nivolumab, at surgical resection. The patients had HPV-negative, locally advanced oral cavity squamous cell carcinoma. Blood libraries mostly used about 0.5 ug genomic DNA, six replicates each. Repertoires were generated with immunoSEQ multiplex PCR, while TCRdb's copy carries only in-frame clones and drops some. The sample lists over 65,000 clones; 70% to 90% were seen once. The source of this sequence is a person between 40 and 85 years old with oral cavity squamous cell carcinoma. The V and J genes are TRBV9 and TRBJ2-1; 9 nucleotides align to TRBD1. The input for sequencing was PBMCs, taken after nivolumab (anti-PD-1) treatment. The CDR3 sequence is CASSQGTGFSEQFF. The CDR3 DNA reads TGTGCCAGCAGCCAAGGGACAGGGTTTAGTGAGCAGTTCTTC.